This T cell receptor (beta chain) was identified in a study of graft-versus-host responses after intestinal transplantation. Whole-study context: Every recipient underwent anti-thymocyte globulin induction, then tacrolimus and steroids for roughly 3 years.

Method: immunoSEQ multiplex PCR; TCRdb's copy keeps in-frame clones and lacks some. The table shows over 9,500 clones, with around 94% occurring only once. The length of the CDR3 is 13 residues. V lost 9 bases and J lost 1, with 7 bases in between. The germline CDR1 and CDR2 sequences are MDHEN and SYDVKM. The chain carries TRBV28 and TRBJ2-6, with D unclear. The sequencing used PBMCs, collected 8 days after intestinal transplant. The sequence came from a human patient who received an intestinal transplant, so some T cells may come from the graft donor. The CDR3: CASSPSGANVLTF. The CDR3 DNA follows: TGTGCCAGTTCTCCGTCTGGGGCCAACGTCCTGACTTTC.